What follows are 3 T cell receptor beta chains derived from one specimen sequenced in a study of blood T cell repertoires in COVID-19. TCRdb's table, derived via immunoSEQ multiplex PCR, lists solely in-frame clones and lacks some. The sample yields a few hundred thousand clones, around 87% seen once. Specimen: PBMCs or T cells enriched from blood (not recorded which). All receptors come from a young man who had recovered from COVID-19.

V is TRBV12-5 and J is TRBJ1-2, with 8 positions matching TRBD1. The CDR3 spans 13 residues. Trimming cost V 6 bases and J 12 bases; bases outside gene matches: 12. Germline loops: CDR1 LGHNT, CDR2 FRNRAP. CDR3 region: CASGPLTGVRNTF. For the CDR3, the DNA is TGTGCTAGTGGCCCCTTGACAGGGGTTAGGAACACCTTC.

The genes are TRBV3-1 (or the pseudogene TRBV3-2) and TRBJ1-1; 9 nucleotides align to TRBD1. Looked up from germline, CDR1 is LGHDT and CDR2 is YNNKEL (reference sequence). J was trimmed by 0 bases and V by 1 base; bases with no gene match: 6. This CDR3 spans 17 amino acids. CDR3 sequence reads: CASSQGGTGWLNTEAFF. CDR3 DNA: TGTGCCAGCAGCCAAGGTGGGACAGGGTGGCTGAACACTGAAGCTTTCTTT.

The rearrangement joins TRBV7-2 to TRBJ1-6; the D is unclear. Trimming shortened V by 1 base and J by 0 bases, and 7 bases separated the two germline ends. The CDR3 sequence is 16 residues long. Germline V CDR1 and CDR2: SGHTA, FQGNSA. As DNA, the CDR3 is TGTGCCAGCAGCTTAGATGGGAGCTCCTATAATTCACCCCTCCACTTT. It specifies CASSLDGSSYNSPLHF.